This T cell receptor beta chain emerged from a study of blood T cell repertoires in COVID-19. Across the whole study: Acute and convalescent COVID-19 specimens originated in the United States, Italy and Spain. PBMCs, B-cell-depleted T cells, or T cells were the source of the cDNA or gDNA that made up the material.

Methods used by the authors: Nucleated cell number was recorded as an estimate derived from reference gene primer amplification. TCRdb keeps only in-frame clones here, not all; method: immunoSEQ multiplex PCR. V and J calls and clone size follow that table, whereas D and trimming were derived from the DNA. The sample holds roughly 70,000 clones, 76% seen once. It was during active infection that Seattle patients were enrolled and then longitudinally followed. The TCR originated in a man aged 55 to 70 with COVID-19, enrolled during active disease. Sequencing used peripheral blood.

In DNA, the CDR3 is TGTGCCACTGAAAGGGGGAACACTGAAGCTTTCTTT. Translated: CATERGNTEAFF. V usage is TRBV7-9 and J usage is TRBJ1-1, with a possible D match to TRBD1 (5 bases). V dropped 10 bases and J dropped 1 base, with 10 bases sitting between them. Germline CDR1 reads SEHNR; CDR2 reads FQNEAQ (reference sequence). This CDR3 comprises 12 residues.